A single sample is the source of the 4 T cell receptor beta chains below, sequenced in a study of cytomegalovirus exposure and HLA in healthy donors. PCR amplification relied on 60 Vbeta primers (plus 13 Jbeta primers). TCRdb's copy holds only in-frame clones and misses some; the assay was immunoSEQ multiplex PCR. Here the sample spans 150,000 to 200,000 clones, 60% to 85% being singletons. What was sequenced was PBMCs. The receptors come from a woman between 35 and 50 years old in good health and CMV-seronegative.

The chain employs TRBV11-3 and TRBJ2-1, with TRBD1 matching 7 bases. Germline assignment: CDR1 SGHNT and CDR2 YENEEA. The V segment lost 4 bases and the J segment 8 bases; nucleotides outside the gene matches: 14. This CDR3 contains 16 residues. Here the CDR3 DNA reads TGTGCCAGCAGCTCCCGTAAGGGGGCCAAGGGCGATGAGCAGTTCTTC. This translates into CASSSRKGAKGDEQFF.

Concerning this clone itself: Additional DNA sequences in this sample encode the identical CDR3. The rearrangement links TRBV7-2 to TRBJ2-7, with no clear D. The V gene's germline CDR1 is SGHTA and CDR2 FQGNSA. This CDR3 spans 12 amino acids. The V end was cut by 5 bases, the J end by 0 bases, with 5 bases between. The CDR3 region is CASSLSSYEQYF. The CDR3 nucleotides read TGTGCCAGCAGCCTAAGCTCCTACGAGCAGTACTTC. Filled out from reference TRBV7-2 and TRBJ2-7, the complete variable domain reads GAGVSQSPSNKVTEKGKDVELRCDPISGHTALYWYRQSLGQGLEFLIYFQGNSAPDKSGLPSDRFSAERTGGSVSTLTIQRTQQEDSAVYLCASSLSSYEQYFGPGTRLTVT.

The chain joins TRBV30 to TRBJ1-1; no clear D gene. The germline CDR1 and CDR2 sequences are GTSNPN and SVGIG (reference sequence). Deletions cut 3 bases from V and 7 bases from J, with 9 bases between. This CDR3 has 11 amino acids. The CDR3 loop is CAWRRPGEAFF. CDR3 in DNA: TGTGCCTGGAGGAGGCCGGGTGAAGCTTTCTTT.

The chain combines TRBV11-3 with TRBJ1-5; perhaps TRBD1 as D (6 bases). Germline V CDR1 and CDR2: SGHNT, YENEEA. The CDR3 contains 17 residues. Trimming took 2 bases from V and 7 from J, leaving 21 bases between them. The CDR3 reads CASSLNPSQGTGQPQHF. DNA of the CDR3: TGTGCCAGCAGCTTAAATCCTTCACAGGGAACAGGCCAGCCCCAGCATTTT.